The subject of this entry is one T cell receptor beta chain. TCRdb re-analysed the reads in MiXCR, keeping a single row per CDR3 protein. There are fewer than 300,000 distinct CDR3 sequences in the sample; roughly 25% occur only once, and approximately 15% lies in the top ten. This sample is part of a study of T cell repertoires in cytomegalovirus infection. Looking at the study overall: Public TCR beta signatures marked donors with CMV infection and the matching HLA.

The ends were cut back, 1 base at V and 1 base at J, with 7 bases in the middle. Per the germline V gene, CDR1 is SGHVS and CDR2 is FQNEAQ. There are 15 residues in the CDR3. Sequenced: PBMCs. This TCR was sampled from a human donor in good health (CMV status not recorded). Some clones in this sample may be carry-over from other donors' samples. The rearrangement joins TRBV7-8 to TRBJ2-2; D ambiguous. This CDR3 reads CASSLESRNTGELFF. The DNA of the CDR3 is TGTGCCAGCAGCTTAGAATCTCGGAACACCGGGGAGCTGTTTTTT.